The rows below give T cell receptor beta chains drawn from one sample of a study of T cells after yellow fever vaccination. TCRdb reprocessed the 5' RACE reads with MiXCR, giving one entry per CDR3 protein. The table includes about 320,000 distinct CDR3 sequences, around 10% detected once. The sequenced sample was CD4+ T cells sorted from PBMCs, obtained 45 days after the yellow fever booster vaccination. The receptors originated from a man between 18 and 35 years old who received the YFV17D yellow fever vaccine. Each CDR3 is given with its conserved first and last residue. The D gene is left open where the match is weak. Clone size is shown for a subset of rows, as once, few, many or a class of expanded clone.

>-|TRBV25-1|-|TRBJ2-5
CASSEGVRGGETQYF
TGTGCCAGCAGTGAAGGGGTCAGGGGTGGCGAGACCCAGTACTTC
>many|TRBV10-3|-|TRBJ1-1
CAIGRADTEAFF
TGTGCCATCGGCAGGGCGGACACTGAAGCTTTCTTT
>-|TRBV4-2|-|TRBJ2-2
CASSQNRQRNTGELFF
TGTGCCAGCAGCCAAAACCGACAGAGGAACACCGGGGAGCTGTTTTTT
>few|TRBV30|TRBD1|TRBJ1-1
CACDRAEGTEAFF
TGTGCCTGTGACAGGGCAGAGGGCACTGAAGCTTTCTTT
>few|TRBV27|-|TRBJ1-2
CASVAQLEYGYTF
TGTGCCAGCGTCGCTCAGCTTGAATATGGCTACACCTTC
>-|TRBV4-2|-|TRBJ2-1
CASSQGGPTSYEQFF
TGTGCCAGCAGCCAAGGTGGGCCCACAAGCTATGAGCAGTTCTTC
>-|TRBV5-4|TRBD2|TRBJ2-5
CASSPGLREGGETQYF
TGTGCCAGCAGCCCGGGACTACGGGAAGGCGGGGAGACCCAGTACTTC
>-|TRBV5-1|-|TRBJ1-1
CASSFRGMREAFF
TGCGCCAGCAGCTTTCGGGGCATGAGAGAAGCTTTCTTT
>-|TRBV4-1|TRBD1|TRBJ2-2
CASSQSGQGTGELFF
TGCGCCAGCAGCCAGAGCGGACAGGGTACCGGGGAGCTGTTTTTT
>-|TRBV21-1|-|TRBJ2-1
CASTGISYNEQFF
TGTGCCAGCACAGGGATTTCCTACAATGAGCAGTTCTTC
>-|TRBV7-2|-|TRBJ2-7
CASSFASPYEQYF
TGTGCCAGCAGCTTCGCCTCACCGTACGAGCAGTACTTC
>few|TRBV19|-|TRBJ1-1
CASSTLRLGAFF
TGTGCCAGTAGTACCCTCCGCTTGGGAGCTTTCTTT
>few|TRBV12-3/TRBV12-4|-|TRBJ2-7
CASRFTGSYEQYF
TGTGCCAGCAGATTCACCGGGTCCTACGAGCAGTACTTC
>few|TRBV20-1|-|TRBJ2-3
CSARDLGTRYRARQYF
TGCAGTGCTAGAGATTTGGGGACTCGTTATCGAGCGAGGCAGTATTTT
>-|TRBV11-1|-|TRBJ1-1
CASSSRPGTEAFF
TGTGCCAGCAGCTCTCGGCCGGGAACTGAAGCTTTCTTT
>few|TRBV5-6|-|TRBJ2-1
CASSLVTRGATNEQFF
TGTGCCAGCAGCTTGGTAACTCGTGGGGCAACCAATGAGCAGTTCTTC
>few|TRBV10-3|-|TRBJ2-1
CAISESDSYNEQFF
TGTGCCATCAGTGAGTCAGACAGCTACAATGAGCAGTTCTTC
>-|TRBV4-3|TRBD2|TRBJ2-5
CASSQGQLAGGLRETQYF
TGCGCCAGCAGCCAAGGTCAACTAGCGGGGGGCTTGAGGGAGACCCAGTACTTC
>-|TRBV9|-|TRBJ2-2
CASSAPLDSPNTGELFF
TGTGCCAGCAGCGCCCCCCTGGACAGTCCGAACACCGGGGAGCTGTTTTTT
>-|TRBV6-5|-|TRBJ2-4
CASSGPWGSKNIQYF
TGTGCCAGCAGTGGCCCCTGGGGATCCAAAAACATTCAGTACTTC
>few|TRBV5-1|TRBD1|TRBJ1-1
CASSSTGLMNTEAFF
TGCGCCAGCAGCTCGACAGGGCTAATGAACACTGAAGCTTTCTTT
>few|TRBV6-2/TRBV6-3|-|TRBJ1-1
CASSYAANTEAFF
TGTGCCAGCAGTTACGCGGCGAACACTGAAGCTTTCTTT
>many|TRBV2|-|TRBJ1-1
CASRTSGTEAFF
TGTGCCAGCAGGACCTCGGGAACTGAAGCTTTCTTT
>-|TRBV7-2|TRBD1|TRBJ1-5
CASTNPGGGQPQHF
TGTGCCAGCACCAACCCAGGGGGCGGTCAGCCCCAGCATTTT
>-|TRBV20-1|TRBD2|TRBJ2-2
CSASRLGGVARNTGELFF
TGCAGTGCTAGTCGGTTGGGAGGGGTGGCGCGAAACACCGGGGAGCTGTTTTTT
>-|TRBV2|TRBD1|TRBJ1-6
CASSEPRGENSPLHF
TGTGCCAGCAGTGAGCCCAGGGGGGAAAATTCACCCCTCCACTTT
>few|TRBV11-2|-|TRBJ1-4
CASSLAWRGVGEKLFF
TGTGCCAGCAGCTTAGCCTGGAGGGGAGTGGGTGAAAAACTGTTTTTT
>-|TRBV5-4|-|TRBJ2-5
CASSWDQETQYF
TGTGCCAGCAGCTGGGATCAAGAGACCCAGTACTTC
>few|TRBV28|TRBD1|TRBJ2-3
CASSGGTGEGTDTQYF
TGTGCCAGCAGTGGTGGGACAGGGGAAGGGACAGATACGCAGTATTTT
>-|TRBV7-9|-|TRBJ2-1
CASSFAAYNEQFF
TGTGCCAGCAGCTTCGCAGCCTACAATGAGCAGTTCTTC
>-|TRBV5-4|-|TRBJ1-2
CASSFGEGYGYTF
TGTGCCAGCAGCTTTGGGGAGGGCTATGGCTACACCTTC
>-|TRBV5-1|-|TRBJ2-2
CASSDQSLAGELFF
TGCGCCAGCAGTGACCAGAGTCTCGCCGGGGAGCTGTTTTTT
>few|TRBV3-1|-|TRBJ1-2
CASSRMLNGGYTF
TGTGCCAGCAGTCGAATGCTAAACGGAGGCTACACCTTC
>few|TRBV20-1|-|TRBJ2-1
CSATGGEINEQFF
TGCAGTGCTACAGGCGGGGAGATCAATGAGCAGTTCTTC
>-|TRBV9|TRBD2|TRBJ2-1
CASSVGGGQGEQFF
TGTGCCAGCAGCGTAGGGGGAGGGCAGGGTGAGCAGTTCTTC
>-|TRBV5-4|-|TRBJ1-2
CASSLRQSIYGYTF
TGTGCCAGCAGCTTGAGGCAGAGCATCTATGGCTACACCTTC
>-|TRBV6-5|-|TRBJ1-4
CASSYDGQINEKLFF
TGTGCCAGCAGTTACGACGGGCAGATAAATGAAAAACTGTTTTTT
>few|TRBV6-2/TRBV6-3|-|TRBJ1-2
CASSSVLVRGFYGYTF
TGTGCCAGCAGTTCAGTCCTGGTCAGGGGATTCTATGGCTACACCTTC
>few|TRBV7-2|-|TRBJ2-7
CASSPVEGYYEQYF
TGTGCCAGCAGCCCAGTCGAGGGCTACTACGAGCAGTACTTC
>-|TRBV18|-|TRBJ2-3
CASSRDARTDTQYF
TGTGCCAGCTCGCGGGACGCCCGCACAGATACGCAGTATTTT
>-|TRBV2|TRBD2|TRBJ2-5
CAGQPGLGETQYF
TGTGCCGGTCAACCGGGACTAGGGGAGACCCAGTACTTC
>-|TRBV4-2|TRBD1|TRBJ2-1
CASSRRTGTDNNEQFF
TGTGCCAGCAGCCGACGAACCGGGACAGACAACAATGAGCAGTTCTTC
>-|TRBV6-7|TRBD2|TRBJ2-3
CASSSRFDSGGALTDTQYF
TGTGCCAGCAGCTCTCGGTTCGATAGCGGGGGGGCCCTCACAGATACGCAGTATTTT
>few|TRBV4-2|TRBD2|TRBJ2-1
CASSPLIAGYDNEQFF
TGTGCCAGCAGCCCCCTGATAGCGGGGTACGACAATGAGCAGTTCTTC
>many|TRBV4-2|-|TRBJ1-1
CASSQGTGSEAFF
TGTGCCAGCAGCCAAGGAACGGGATCTGAAGCTTTCTTT
>-|TRBV5-1|-|TRBJ2-7
CASSLRGNYEQYF
TGCGCCAGCAGCTTGAGGGGTAACTACGAGCAGTACTTC
>-|TRBV29-1|-|TRBJ2-5
CSVEGGVGETQYF
TGCAGCGTTGAAGGGGGAGTGGGTGAGACCCAGTACTTC
>-|TRBV9|-|TRBJ1-2
CASSGYNYGYTF
TGTGCCAGCAGCGGGTACAACTATGGCTACACCTTC
>few|TRBV7-2|-|TRBJ2-3
CASSSYQTDTQYF
TGTGCCAGCAGCTCCTATCAAACAGATACGCAGTATTTT